Below, one TCR beta chain is given with its context. The table lists this clonotype with many counts. Its antigen remains undetermined. Within one base of it there is no much larger clone, and no base qualities were kept. The library was obtained by 5' RACE. The data were produced on a NextSeq 500. In the TCR library protocol, unique molecular identifiers were attached to individual cDNA molecules to correct for PCR bias and sequencing error. Both TCR alpha and beta chains were sequenced, and tight co-correlation was observed between alpha and beta sequence abundances in each sample. Turning to the authors' computational methods: Decombinator V4 was used to perform V gene, J gene and CDR3 annotation of TCR sequences. TCRs were defined as expanded if a significant change between any two time points was detected under a Poisson model with p below 0.0001. Abundances of TCRs were expressed as counts per million after normalisation to the total number of TCRs sequenced in each sample. TRAV1-2 paired with TRAJ12, TRAJ20 or TRAJ33 defined MAIT TCRs, while TRAV10 paired with TRAJ18 defined iNKT TCRs. VDJdb, accessed on 1 November 2021, was searched for TCRs annotated for CMV, EBV and SARS-CoV-2, and TCRs annotated for more than one antigen were excluded. TCRdb took the public reads, trimmed them with fastp at Q25, ran MiXCR for clone calling and kept in-frame beta chains. Rows matching on CDR3 protein sequence are summarized as one entry with the most common DNA and genes. The V and J calls and clone size come from TCRdb's table, not from the authors' own analysis. The sample has approximately 100,000 distinct CDR3 sequences on record, roughly 15% of them singletons. The ten largest clones take up about 1.3% of the sample.

CDR1 SGHVS and CDR2 FNYEAQ were looked up in the germline V gene. Its CDR3 holds 14 amino acids, cysteine through phenylalanine. Only CDR3 DNA is held: 42 bases, read in frame from base 1. The V end gives up 6 bases and the J end 7 bases, leaving 4 bases in the junction not matched to a gene. The source of the sample is a study of early T cells in non-severe SARS-CoV-2 infection (dated by TCRdb to about 2021). A note on the overall study: TCR sequencing used bulk RNA from unsorted whole blood, so alpha and beta chains could not be paired. The investigation overall reported the following: VDJdb matching was skewed toward anti-spike CD8 responses and likely underestimated virus-specific expansions, missing private and CD4 specificities.

A case-control design nested within a healthcare worker cohort in London, UK, was used, with weekly nasopharyngeal swab PCR tests and blood sampling performed. Healthcare workers were recruited during the week of the UK lockdown, between 23 and 31 March 2020, and followed weekly for up to roughly 15 weeks. This sequence originates from an adult who was a healthcare worker with PCR-confirmed SARS-CoV-2 infection or an uninfected control (not recorded which). The sequence links TRBV7-6 to TRBJ2-1, with 12 junctional bases fitting TRBD2. The sequenced sample was whole blood. CDR3 loop: CASRPTSGGNEQFF. The DNA is TGTGCCAGCAGACCGACTAGCGGGGGTAATGAGCAGTTCTTC. The reference TRBV7-6 and TRBJ2-1 proteins fill in what lies around the CDR3, so the full variable domain reads GAGVSQSPRYKVTKRGQDVALRCDPISGHVSLYWYRQALGQGPEFLTYFNYEAQQDKSGLPNDRFSAERPEGSISTLTIQRTEQRDSAMYRCASRPTSGGNEQFFGPGTRLTVL.